Listed below are T cell receptor beta chains from one sample, sequenced in a study of technical replicates of blood from a handful of donors. The assay was immunoSEQ multiplex PCR, and TCRdb's table has in-frame clones only and misses some. The sample lists about 100,000 clones, roughly 96% occurring once. Sequencing input: T cells isolated from PBMCs. These TCRs come from a human donor in good health. Both conserved end residues are part of each CDR3. The D gene is left open where the match is weak. The size of a clone is reported for some rows only, either as once, few or many, or as a class for expanded clones.

TRBV7-2	NA	NA	TRBJ2-7	12	CASSLTSYEQYF	TGTGCCAGCAGCTTAACGAGCTACGAGCAGTACTTC
TRBV28	NA	NA	TRBJ1-1	11	CASSSPRAALF	TGTGCCAGCAGCTCCCCCCGCGCGGCCCTCTTT
TRBV4-3	NA	NA	TRBJ1-1	15	CASSRLGTENTEAFF	TGCGCCAGCAGCCGATTAGGGACTGAGAACACTGAAGCTTTCTTT
TRBV9	NA	NA	TRBJ2-1	15	CASSVENPGDDEQFF	TGTGCCAGCAGCGTAGAAAATCCGGGAGACGATGAGCAGTTCTTC
TRBV27	NA	TRBD1	TRBJ1-1	14	CASSWAGGKTEAFF	TGTGCCAGCAGTTGGGCAGGGGGCAAAACTGAAGCTTTCTTT
TRBV28	NA	NA	TRBJ2-7	11	CASSYLQLQYF	TGTGCCAGCAGTTACCTACAGCTACAGTACTTC
TRBV28	NA	TRBD2	TRBJ2-7	15	CASSLLGAGAYEQYF	TGTGCCAGCAGTTTATTAGGAGCGGGGGCCTACGAGCAGTACTTC
TRBV4-1	NA	NA	TRBJ2-1	17	CASSQAPLGGALNEQFF	TGCGCCAGCAGCCAAGCCCCCCTCGGGGGAGCGCTCAATGAGCAGTTCTTC
TRBV30	NA	NA	TRBJ1-5	14	CAWSVGVGNQPQHF	TGTGCCTGGAGTGTAGGGGTGGGCAATCAGCCCCAGCATTTT
TRBV29-1	NA	TRBD1	TRBJ1-2	14	CSVEMVGTDYGYTF	TGCAGCGTTGAAATGGTTGGGACAGACTATGGCTACACCTTC
TRBV7-8	NA	NA	TRBJ2-7	15	CASSLVARVGYEQYF	TGTGCCAGCAGCTTAGTCGCTCGGGTTGGCTACGAGCAGTACTTC
TRBV4-1	NA	TRBD1	TRBJ2-7	15	CASRRIGTGGYEQYF	TGCGCCAGCAGACGAATCGGGACAGGAGGCTACGAGCAGTACTTC
TRBV6-6	NA	NA	TRBJ1-3	15	CASSYRPGVGNTIYF	TGTGCCAGCAGTTACCGGCCCGGGGTTGGAAACACCATATATTTT
TRBV28	NA	TRBD1	TRBJ1-2	14	CASSFWDRGRGYTF	TGTGCCAGCAGTTTTTGGGACAGGGGGCGAGGCTACACCTTC
TRBV18	NA	TRBD1	TRBJ1-2	13	CASSIDRAYGYTF	TGTGCCAGCTCGATAGACAGGGCCTATGGCTACACCTTC
TRBV10-3	NA	NA	TRBJ2-1	13	CAISITGYNEQFF	TGTGCCATCAGCATTACAGGGTACAATGAGCAGTTCTTC
TRBV11-3	NA	NA	TRBJ2-4	15	CASSGTSGRPGIQYF	TGTGCCAGCTCCGGCACGAGTGGGAGGCCAGGCATTCAGTACTTC
TRBV7-9	NA	TRBD1	TRBJ1-2	14	CASSLSGTAYGYTF	TGTGCCAGCAGCTTATCTGGGACAGCCTATGGCTACACCTTC
TRBV19	NA	NA	TRBJ1-3	14	CASNRAISGNTIYF	TGTGCCAGTAACAGGGCAATCTCTGGAAACACCATATATTTT
TRBV6-5	NA	NA	TRBJ1-2	15	CASSQDPSPDYGYTF	TGTGCCAGCAGTCAAGACCCTAGCCCTGACTATGGCTACACCTTC
TRBV4-1	NA	NA	TRBJ2-1	16	CASSPGTAQWGNEQFF	TGCGCCAGCAGCCCCGGGACTGCCCAATGGGGAAATGAGCAGTTCTTC
TRBV30	NA	NA	TRBJ2-1	17	CAWSGQGDYLSYNEQFF	TGTGCCTGGAGTGGGCAGGGCGATTACCTATCCTACAATGAGCAGTTCTTC
TRBV5-1	NA	TRBD2	TRBJ2-1	17	CASSLWASGRGYNEQFF	TGCGCCAGCAGCTTGTGGGCTAGCGGGAGAGGTTACAATGAGCAGTTCTTC
TRBV19	NA	NA	TRBJ1-5	12	CASSYLGQPQHF	TGTGCCAGTAGTTACCTCGGGCAGCCCCAGCATTTT
TRBV7-2	NA	NA	TRBJ2-1	15	CASSLNGAGYNEQFF	TGTGCCAGCAGCTTAAACGGAGCGGGTTACAATGAGCAGTTCTTC
TRBV9	NA	NA	TRBJ2-1	16	CASSGIRYWTVNEQFF	TGTGCCAGCAGCGGAATACGTTATTGGACAGTCAATGAGCAGTTCTTC
TRBV11-3	NA	TRBD1	TRBJ2-7	14	CASSKGTGQNEQYF	TGTGCCAGCAGCAAGGGGACAGGGCAGAACGAGCAGTACTTC
TRBV2	NA	TRBD2	TRBJ2-7	12	CAGLAGTYEQYF	TGTGCCGGATTAGCGGGAACCTACGAGCAGTACTTC
TRBV4-2	once	NA	TRBJ2-7	15	CASSQGDLTSYEQYF	TGTGCCAGCAGCCAAGGTGACTTAACTTCCTACGAGCAGTACTTC
TRBV29-1	NA	TRBD2	TRBJ2-1	14	CSARTSGNYNEQFF	TGCAGCGCCAGGACTAGCGGGAACTACAATGAGCAGTTCTTC
TRBV21-1	NA	NA	TRBJ2-7	16	CASSKSSSGNVYEQYF	TGTGCCAGCAGCAAATCGAGTAGCGGGAATGTATACGAGCAGTACTTC
TRBV7-9	NA	TRBD1	TRBJ2-7	14	CASSRTGTLHEQYF	TGTGCCAGCAGTCGGACAGGGACTCTCCACGAGCAGTACTTC
TRBV16	NA	NA	TRBJ2-7	14	CASSPRGSSYEQYF	TGTGCCAGCAGCCCCCGAGGGAGCTCCTACGAGCAGTACTTC
TRBV4-3	once	NA	TRBJ2-1	15	CASSQDQQDYNEQFF	TGCGCCAGCAGCCAAGATCAACAGGACTACAATGAGCAGTTCTTC
TRBV9	NA	TRBD1	TRBJ2-7	14	CASSVSGTDYEQYF	TGTGCCAGCAGCGTCTCCGGGACAGACTACGAGCAGTACTTC
TRBV9	few	NA	TRBJ1-1	15	CASSVGHRMNTEAFF	TGTGCCAGCAGCGTTGGACACAGAATGAACACTGAAGCTTTCTTT